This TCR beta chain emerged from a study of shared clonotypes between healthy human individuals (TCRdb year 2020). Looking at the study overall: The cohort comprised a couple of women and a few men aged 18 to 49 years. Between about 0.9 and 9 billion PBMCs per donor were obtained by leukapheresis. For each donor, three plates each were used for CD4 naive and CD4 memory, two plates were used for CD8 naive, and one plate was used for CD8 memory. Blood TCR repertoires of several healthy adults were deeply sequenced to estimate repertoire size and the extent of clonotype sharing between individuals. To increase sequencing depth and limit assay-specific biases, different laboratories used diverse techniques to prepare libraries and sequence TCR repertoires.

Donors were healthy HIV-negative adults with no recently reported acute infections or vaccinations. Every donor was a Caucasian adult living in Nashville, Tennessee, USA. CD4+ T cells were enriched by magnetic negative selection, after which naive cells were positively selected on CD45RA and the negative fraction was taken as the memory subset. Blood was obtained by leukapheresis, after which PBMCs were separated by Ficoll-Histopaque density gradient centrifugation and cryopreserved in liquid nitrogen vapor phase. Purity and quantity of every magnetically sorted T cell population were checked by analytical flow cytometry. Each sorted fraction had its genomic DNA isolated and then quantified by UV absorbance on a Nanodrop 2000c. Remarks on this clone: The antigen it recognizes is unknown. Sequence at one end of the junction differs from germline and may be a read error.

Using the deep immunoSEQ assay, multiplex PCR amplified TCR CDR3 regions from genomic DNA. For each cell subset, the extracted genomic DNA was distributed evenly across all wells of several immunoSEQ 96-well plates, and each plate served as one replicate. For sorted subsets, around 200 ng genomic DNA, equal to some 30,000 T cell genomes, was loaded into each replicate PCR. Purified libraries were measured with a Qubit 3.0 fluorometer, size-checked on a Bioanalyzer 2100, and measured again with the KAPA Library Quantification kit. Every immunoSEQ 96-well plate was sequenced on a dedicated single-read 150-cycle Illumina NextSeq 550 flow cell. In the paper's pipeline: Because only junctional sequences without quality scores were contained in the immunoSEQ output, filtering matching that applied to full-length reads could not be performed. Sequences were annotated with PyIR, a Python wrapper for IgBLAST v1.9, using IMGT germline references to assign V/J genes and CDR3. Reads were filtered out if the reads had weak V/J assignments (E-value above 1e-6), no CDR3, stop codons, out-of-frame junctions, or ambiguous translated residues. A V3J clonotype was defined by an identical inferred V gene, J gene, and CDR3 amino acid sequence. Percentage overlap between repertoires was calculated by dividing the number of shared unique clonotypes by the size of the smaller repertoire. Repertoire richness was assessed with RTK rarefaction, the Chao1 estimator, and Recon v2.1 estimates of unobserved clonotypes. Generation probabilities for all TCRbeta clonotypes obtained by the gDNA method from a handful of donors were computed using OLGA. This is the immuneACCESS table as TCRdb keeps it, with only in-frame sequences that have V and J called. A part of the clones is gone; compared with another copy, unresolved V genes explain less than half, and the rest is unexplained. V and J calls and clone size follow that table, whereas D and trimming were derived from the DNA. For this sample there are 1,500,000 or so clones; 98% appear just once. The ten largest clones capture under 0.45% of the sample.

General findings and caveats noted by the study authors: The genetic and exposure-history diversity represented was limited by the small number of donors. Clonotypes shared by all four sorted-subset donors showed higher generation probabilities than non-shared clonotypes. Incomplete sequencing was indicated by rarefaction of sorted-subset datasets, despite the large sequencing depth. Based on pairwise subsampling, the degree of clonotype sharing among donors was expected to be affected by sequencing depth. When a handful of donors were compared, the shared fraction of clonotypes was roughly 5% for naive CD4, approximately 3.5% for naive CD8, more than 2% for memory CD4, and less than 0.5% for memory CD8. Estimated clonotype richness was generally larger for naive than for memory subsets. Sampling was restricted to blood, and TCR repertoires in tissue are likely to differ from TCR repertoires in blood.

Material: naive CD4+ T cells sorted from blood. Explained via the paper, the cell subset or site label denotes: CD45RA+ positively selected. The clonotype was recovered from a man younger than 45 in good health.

The nucleotides are TGTGCCAGCAGCCTTCCCCCGGGACTGGGGTCCTCCGAGCAGTACTTC. This gives the protein CASSLPPGLGSSEQYF. Recombination linked TRBV5-8 to TRBJ2-7, with a tentative D gene TRBD2 over 6 matching bases. Counted from cysteine to phenylalanine, this CDR3 has 16 amino acids. The entry retains the CDR3 DNA only, 48 bases that are in frame from base 1. For CDR1 and CDR2, the germline V gene lists SGHTS and YDEGEE.